This T cell receptor beta chain was obtained from a study of blood T cell repertoires in COVID-19. Overall study: T cells, B-cell-depleted T cells, or PBMCs supplied cDNA or gDNA.

In the original processing: Amplification of reference gene primers was used by the study to estimate nucleated cell counts. Clones were read by immunoSEQ multiplex PCR, and TCRdb kept only the in-frame ones, dropping some. From that table come the V and J calls and clone size; the DNA was used to work out D and trimming. This sample has more than 300,000 clones, with 90% found just once. V lost 10 bases and J lost 5; bases outside the gene matches: 9. The CDR3 consists of 14 residues. Germline CDR1 is LNHDA and CDR2 is SQIVND (reference sequence). Residents of 24 US areas, aged roughly 18 to 89 years, made up the participants.

V is TRBV19 and J is TRBJ1-5; 9 nucleotides line up with TRBD1. Sample: PBMCs or T cells enriched from blood (not recorded which). This TCR was sampled from a woman in her 30s who had been exposed to COVID-19. The CDR3, as DNA: TGTGCCACCCGAGGGACAGGGCGTGATCAGCCCCAGCATTTT. Translation: CATRGTGRDQPQHF. The full variable domain, completed using reference TRBV19 and TRBJ1-5, is DGGITQSPKYLFRKEGQNVTLSCEQNLNHDAMYWYRQDPGQGLRLIYYSQIVNDFQKGDIAEGYSVSREKKESFPLTVTSAQKNPTAFYLCATRGTGRDQPQHFGDGTRLSIL.